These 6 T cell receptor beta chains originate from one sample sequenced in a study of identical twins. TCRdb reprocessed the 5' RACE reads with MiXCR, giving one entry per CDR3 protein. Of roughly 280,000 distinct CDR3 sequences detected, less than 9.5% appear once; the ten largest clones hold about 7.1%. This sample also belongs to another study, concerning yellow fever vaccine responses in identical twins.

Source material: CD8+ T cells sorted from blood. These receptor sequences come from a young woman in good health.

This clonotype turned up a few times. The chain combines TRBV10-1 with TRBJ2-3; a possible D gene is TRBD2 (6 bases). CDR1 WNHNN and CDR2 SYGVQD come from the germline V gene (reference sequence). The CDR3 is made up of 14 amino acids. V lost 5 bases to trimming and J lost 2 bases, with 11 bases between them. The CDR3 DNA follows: TGCGCCAGCAGTAAGGACTACAACACAGATACGCAGTATTTT. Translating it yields CASSKDYNTDTQYF.

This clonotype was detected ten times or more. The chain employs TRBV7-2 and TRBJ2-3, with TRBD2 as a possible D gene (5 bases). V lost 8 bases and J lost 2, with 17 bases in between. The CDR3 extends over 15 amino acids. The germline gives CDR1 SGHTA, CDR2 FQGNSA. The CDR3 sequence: CASGLGLTFTDTQYF. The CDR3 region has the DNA TGTGCCAGCGGCCTTGGACTTACCTTCACAGATACGCAGTATTTT.

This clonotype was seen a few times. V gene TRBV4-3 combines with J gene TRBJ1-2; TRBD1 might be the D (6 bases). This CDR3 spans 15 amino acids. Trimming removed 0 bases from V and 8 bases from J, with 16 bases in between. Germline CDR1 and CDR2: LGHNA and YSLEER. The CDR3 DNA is TGCGCCAGCAGCCAAGATTCGGGGGGCGTGAGCGGCTACACCTTC. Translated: CASSQDSGGVSGYTF.

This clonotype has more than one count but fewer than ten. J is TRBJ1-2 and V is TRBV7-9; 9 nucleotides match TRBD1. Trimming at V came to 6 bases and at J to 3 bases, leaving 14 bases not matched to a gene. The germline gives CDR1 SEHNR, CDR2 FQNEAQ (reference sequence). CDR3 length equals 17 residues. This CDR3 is CASRTGQGPSRDYGYTF. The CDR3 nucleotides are TGTGCCAGCAGAACTGGACAGGGGCCGAGCAGGGACTATGGCTACACCTTC.

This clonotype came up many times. The DNA of the CDR3 is TGCAGCGTTGATGGGCTAGCGGGGATCAATGAGCAGTTCTTC. It specifies CSVDGLAGINEQFF. The chain uses TRBV29-1 and TRBJ2-1; TRBD2 matches at 9 bases. CDR1 and CDR2 (germline): SQVTM, ANQGSEA. V was clipped by 3 bases and J by 6 bases; unmatched bases: 6. This CDR3 has 14 amino acids.

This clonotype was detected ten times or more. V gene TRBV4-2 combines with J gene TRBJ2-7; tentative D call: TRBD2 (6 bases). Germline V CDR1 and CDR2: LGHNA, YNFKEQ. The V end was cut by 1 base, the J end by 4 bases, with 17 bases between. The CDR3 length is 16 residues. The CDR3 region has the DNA TGTGCCAGCAGCCAAGTGGTCGGGGGAGTAGGGTACGAGCAGTACTTC. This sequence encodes CASSQVVGGVGYEQYF.